Below, one TCR beta chain is given with its context. Its antigen is undetermined. The data belong to a study of regulatory T cells in long-lasting Graves disease. Combining iRepertoire HTBI primers with Arm-PCR of CDR3 regions, the authors built TCR beta libraries. Per the original methods: About 62 TRBV and 11 to 15 TRBJ segments were identified across samples. Using its own MiXCR run on the multiplex PCR reads, TCRdb lists one record per CDR3 protein. These V and J calls originate from TCRdb's pipeline instead of the authors' own analysis. The repertoire holds about 420,000 distinct CDR3 sequences, with about 25% as singletons. The V and J ends lost 3 bases and 4 bases, in that order; junction bases with no gene match: 6. The CDR3 loop spans 18 amino acids. From germline, CDR1 is SGHRS and CDR2 YFSETQ. Indicated time point: persistent/refractory GD, antithyroid drugs over 5 years with positive TRAb. There was RNA extracted from PBMCs, and the TCR library was made from it.

Study results and limitations: Favoring TRBV28, TRBJ1-2 and TRBJ2-5 was a feature seen in persistent disease. Thyroid tissue was not sampled; only peripheral blood was.

This specimen consisted of peripheral blood mononuclear cells (PBMCs), obtained when the disease was refractory, from a patient treated with antithyroid drugs. The V call is TRBV5-1, the J call TRBJ2-2, with 16 bases matching TRBD2. The clonotype was recovered from a female donor with Graves disease. CDR3 coding DNA: TGCGCCAGCAGCTCGGGACTAGCGGGAGGGCCGCTCACCGGGGAGCTGTTTTTT. Protein sequence: CASSSGLAGGPLTGELFF.